This T cell receptor (beta chain) was captured in a study of T cell repertoires in cytomegalovirus infection. V dropped 5 bases and J dropped 10 bases, with 14 bases sitting between them. The germline gives CDR1 SEHNR, CDR2 FQNEAQ (reference sequence). CDR3 size: 12 residues. TCRdb re-derived calls from the reads in MiXCR, one entry per CDR3 protein. The sample contains under 850,000 distinct CDR3 sequences, 35% of which appear only once. This chain uses TRBV7-9 with TRBJ1-1; D remains unclear. This clonotype originated in a human donor in good health (CMV status not recorded). Some clones in this sample may be carry-over from other donors' samples. Sample: PBMCs. CDR3 region: CASSVDAWGAFF. CDR3 DNA: TGTGCCAGCAGCGTGGACGCCTGGGGAGCTTTCTTT.